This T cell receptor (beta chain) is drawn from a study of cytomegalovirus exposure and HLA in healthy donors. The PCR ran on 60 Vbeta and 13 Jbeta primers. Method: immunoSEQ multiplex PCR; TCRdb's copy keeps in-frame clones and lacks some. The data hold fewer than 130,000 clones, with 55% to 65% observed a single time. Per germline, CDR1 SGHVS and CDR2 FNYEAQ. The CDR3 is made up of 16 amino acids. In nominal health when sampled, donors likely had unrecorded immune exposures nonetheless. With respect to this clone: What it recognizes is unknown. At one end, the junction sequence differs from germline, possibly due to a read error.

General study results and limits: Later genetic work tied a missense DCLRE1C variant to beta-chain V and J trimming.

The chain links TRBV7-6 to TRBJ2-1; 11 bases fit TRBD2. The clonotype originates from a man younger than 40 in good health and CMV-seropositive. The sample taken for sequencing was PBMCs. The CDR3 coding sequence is TGTGCCAACAGCACCCTAGCGGGGGGATCCTACAATGAGCAGTTCTTC. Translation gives CANSTLAGGSYNEQFF.